The clone carrying this T cell receptor beta chain has a handful of counts. Its antigen is unknown. This sample stems from a study of T-cell memory formation after mild COVID-19. The study, taken as a whole, reports: Contracting CD4+ clones were located mainly in CM and EM, and CD8+ clones in EMRA. Second-wave clones peaking on day 37 lacked confirmed SARS-CoV-2 specificity.

TCRdb ran MiXCR on the 5' RACE reads and lists one entry per CDR3 protein. Of 100,000 to 150,000 distinct CDR3 sequences in the sample, more than 15% were seen once. CDR3 size: 11 residues. V was clipped by 10 bases and J by 7 bases, with 11 bases between them. This receptor was taken from a man aged 18 to 35 who had mild COVID-19 (a few samples of this study predate the infection). Cell type and time point are not known. Sequenced: PBMCs or a T cell subset sorted from them (not recorded which). The chain is built from TRBV12-3 or TRBV12-4 and TRBJ2-1; a possible D gene is TRBD1 (6 bases). CDR3 sequence: CATSRGNEQFF. CDR3 in DNA: TGTGCCACGTCGAGGGGGAATGAGCAGTTCTTC.